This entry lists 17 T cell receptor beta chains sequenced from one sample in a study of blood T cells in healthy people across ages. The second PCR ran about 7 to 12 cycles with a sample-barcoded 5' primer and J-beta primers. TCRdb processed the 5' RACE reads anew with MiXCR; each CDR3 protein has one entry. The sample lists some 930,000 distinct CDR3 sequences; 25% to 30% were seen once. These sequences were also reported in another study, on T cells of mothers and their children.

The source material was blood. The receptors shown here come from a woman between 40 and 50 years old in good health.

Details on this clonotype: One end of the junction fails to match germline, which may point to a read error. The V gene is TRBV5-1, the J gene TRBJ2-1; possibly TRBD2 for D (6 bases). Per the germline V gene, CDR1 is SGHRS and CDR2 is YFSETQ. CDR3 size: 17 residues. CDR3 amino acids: CASSPSRPEGTYNQQFF. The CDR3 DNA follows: TGCGCCAGCAGCCCGTCCCGGCCGGAGGGCACCTACAATCAGCAGTTCTTC.

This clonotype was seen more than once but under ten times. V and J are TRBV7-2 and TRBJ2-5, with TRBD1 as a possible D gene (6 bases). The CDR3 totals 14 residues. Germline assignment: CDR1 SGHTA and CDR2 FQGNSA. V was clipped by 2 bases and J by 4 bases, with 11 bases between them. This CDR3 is CASSLSGDGETQYF. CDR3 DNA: TGTGCCAGCAGCTTATCAGGGGATGGAGAGACCCAGTACTTC.

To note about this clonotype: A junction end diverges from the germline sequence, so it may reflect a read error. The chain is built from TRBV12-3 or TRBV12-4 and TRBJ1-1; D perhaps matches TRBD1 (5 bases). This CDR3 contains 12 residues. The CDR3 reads CASSLGTVEAFF. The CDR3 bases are TGTGCCAGCAGCTTAGGGACCGTTGAAGCTTTCTTT.

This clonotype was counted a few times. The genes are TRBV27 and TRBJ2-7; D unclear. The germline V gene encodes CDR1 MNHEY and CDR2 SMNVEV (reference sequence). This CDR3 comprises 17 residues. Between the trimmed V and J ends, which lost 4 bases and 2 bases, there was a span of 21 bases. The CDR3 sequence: CASSSRTRRIRAYEQYF. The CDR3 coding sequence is TGTGCCAGCAGTTCCCGGACGAGGCGAATTAGGGCCTACGAGCAGTACTTC.

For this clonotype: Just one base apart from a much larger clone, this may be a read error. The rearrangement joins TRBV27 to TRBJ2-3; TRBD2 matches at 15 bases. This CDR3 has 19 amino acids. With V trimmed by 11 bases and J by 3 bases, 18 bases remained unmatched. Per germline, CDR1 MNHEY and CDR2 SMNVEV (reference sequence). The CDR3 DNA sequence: TGTGCCGGCACCACCTTCGGACTAGCGGGGGGGGCGGCGACAGATACGCAGTATTTT. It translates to CAGTTFGLAGGAATDTQYF.

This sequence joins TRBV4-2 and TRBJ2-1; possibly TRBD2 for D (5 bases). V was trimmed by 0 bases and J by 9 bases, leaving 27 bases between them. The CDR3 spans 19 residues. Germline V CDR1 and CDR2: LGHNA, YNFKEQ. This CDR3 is CASSQDLVVSASYGSEQFF. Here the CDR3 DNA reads TGTGCCAGCAGCCAAGATCTGGTTGTTTCGGCTAGCTATGGGTCTGAGCAGTTCTTC.

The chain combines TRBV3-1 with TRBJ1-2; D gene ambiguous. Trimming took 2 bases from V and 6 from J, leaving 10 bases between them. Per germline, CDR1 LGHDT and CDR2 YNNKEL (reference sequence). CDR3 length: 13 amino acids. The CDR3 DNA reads TGTGCCAGCAGCCAAAATGCGGGAAATGGCTACACCTTC. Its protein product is CASSQNAGNGYTF. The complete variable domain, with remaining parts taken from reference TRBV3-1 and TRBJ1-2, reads DTAVSQTPKYLVTQMGNDKSIKCEQNLGHDTMYWYKQDSKKFLKIMFSYNNKELIINETVPNRFSPKSPDKAHLNLHINSLELGDSAVYFCASSQNAGNGYTFGSGTRLTVV.

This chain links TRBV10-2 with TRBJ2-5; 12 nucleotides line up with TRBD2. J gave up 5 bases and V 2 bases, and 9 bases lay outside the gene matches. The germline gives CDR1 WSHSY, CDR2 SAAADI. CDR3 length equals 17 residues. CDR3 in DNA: TGCGCCAGCAGTGAGGGAGCGCTAGCGGGGGGGCCGGAGACCCAGTACTTC. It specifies CASSEGALAGGPETQYF.

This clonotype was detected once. The CDR3 protein is CASSETGVGVSPQHF. CDR3 DNA: TGCGCCAGCAGCGAGACAGGGGTCGGGGTGTCGCCCCAGCATTTT. V and J are TRBV5-1 and TRBJ1-5, with TRBD1 matching over 8 bases. This CDR3 spans 15 amino acids. From germline, CDR1 is SGHRS and CDR2 YFSETQ. V lost 4 bases, J lost 9 bases, and 12 bases stayed unmatched.

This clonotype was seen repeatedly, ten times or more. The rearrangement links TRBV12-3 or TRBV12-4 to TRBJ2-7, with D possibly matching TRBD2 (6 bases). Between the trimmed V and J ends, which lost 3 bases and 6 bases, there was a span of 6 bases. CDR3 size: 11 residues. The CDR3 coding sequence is TGTGCCAGCAGTTTCGGGGGCGAGCAGTACTTC. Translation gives CASSFGGEQYF.

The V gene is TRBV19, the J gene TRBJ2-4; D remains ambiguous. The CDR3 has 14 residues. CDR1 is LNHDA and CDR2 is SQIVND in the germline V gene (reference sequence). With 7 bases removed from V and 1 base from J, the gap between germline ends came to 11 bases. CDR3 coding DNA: TGTGCCAGTACCAGACCCGGGGCCAAAAACATTCAGTACTTC. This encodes CASTRPGAKNIQYF.

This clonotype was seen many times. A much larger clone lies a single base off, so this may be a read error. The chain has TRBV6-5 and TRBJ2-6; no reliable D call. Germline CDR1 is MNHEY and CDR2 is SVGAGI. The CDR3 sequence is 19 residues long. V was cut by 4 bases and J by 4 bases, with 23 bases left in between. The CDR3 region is CASSFLDKRCVEGANVLTF. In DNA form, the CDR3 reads TGTGCCAGCAGTTTCCTCGACAAGCGTTGCGTTGAAGGGGCCAACGTCCTGACTTTC.

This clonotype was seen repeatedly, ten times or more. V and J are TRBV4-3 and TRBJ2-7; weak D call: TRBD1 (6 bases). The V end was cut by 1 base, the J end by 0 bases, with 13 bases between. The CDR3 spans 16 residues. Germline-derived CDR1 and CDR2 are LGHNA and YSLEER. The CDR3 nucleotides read TGCGCCAGCAGCCAAGCTCAGGACAGAAGCTCCTACGAGCAGTACTTC. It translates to CASSQAQDRSSYEQYF.

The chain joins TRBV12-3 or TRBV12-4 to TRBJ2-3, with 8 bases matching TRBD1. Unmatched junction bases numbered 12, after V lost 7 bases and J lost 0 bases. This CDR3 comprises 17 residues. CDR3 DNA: TGTGCCAGCACGACTCAGGGGGCCCGGGTGAGCACAGATACGCAGTATTTT. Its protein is CASTTQGARVSTDTQYF.

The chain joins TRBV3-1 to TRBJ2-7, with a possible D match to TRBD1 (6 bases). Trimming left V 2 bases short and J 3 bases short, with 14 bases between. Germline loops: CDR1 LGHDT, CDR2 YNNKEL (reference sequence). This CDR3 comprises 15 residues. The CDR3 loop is CASSQLPQGIYEQYF. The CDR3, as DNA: TGTGCCAGCAGCCAACTACCACAGGGAATCTACGAGCAGTACTTC.

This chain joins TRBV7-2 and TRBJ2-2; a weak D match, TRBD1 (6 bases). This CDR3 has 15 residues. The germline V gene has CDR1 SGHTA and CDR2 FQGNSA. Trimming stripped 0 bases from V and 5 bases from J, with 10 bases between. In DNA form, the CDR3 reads TGTGCCAGCAGCTTAGCGGACAGCACAACCGGGGAGCTGTTTTTT. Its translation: CASSLADSTTGELFF.

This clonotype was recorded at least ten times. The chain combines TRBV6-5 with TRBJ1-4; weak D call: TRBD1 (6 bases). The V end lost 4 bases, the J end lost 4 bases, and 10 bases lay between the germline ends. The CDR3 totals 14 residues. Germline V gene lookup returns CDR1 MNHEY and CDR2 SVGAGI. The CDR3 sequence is CASSWDTSNEKLFF. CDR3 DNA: TGTGCCAGCAGTTGGGACACGAGTAATGAAAAACTGTTTTTT.